This T cell receptor beta chain was retrieved from a study of prognosis after radiotherapy for stage I lung cancer. The CDR3 runs 14 residues. V lost 6 bases to trimming and J lost 7 bases; unmatched junction nucleotides: 7. The V gene's germline CDR1 is MNHNS and CDR2 SASEGT. The study amplified the TCR beta CDR3 region from genomic DNA. This amplification was carried out by two rounds of multiplex PCR. Gene-specific primers for each TRBV and TRBJ gene drove first-round PCR. Each CDR3 protein is one row after TCRdb ran MiXCR on the multiplex PCR reads. This sample yields some 60,000 distinct CDR3 sequences, of which around 27% are seen a single time; 7.5% belongs to the top ten. Ten or more counts support this clonotype.

This receptor was identified in a donor aged 50 or older with non-small cell lung cancer. The chain uses TRBV6-1 and TRBJ1-4; 8 positions agree with TRBD1. The sequenced sample was PBMCs, obtained before or after stereotactic body radiation therapy (not recorded which). The CDR3 coding sequence is TGTGCCAGCAGGTTGCAGGGGGCAGGTGAAAAACTGTTTTTT. As protein: CASRLQGAGEKLFF.